The next 18 T cell receptor beta chains were all read from a single sample in a study of T cells in localized non-small cell lung cancer. Data came from immunoSEQ multiplex PCR; TCRdb stores just in-frame clones and leaves some out. The sample lists 41,000 or so clones; roughly nine tenths were seen once. Sequenced here: peripheral blood, sampled before any cancer treatment. These receptors were taken from a woman aged 18-49 years with stage III lung adenocarcinoma.

The chain is built from TRBV7-2 and TRBJ2-3, with 7 positions matching TRBD2. Germline V gene sequence: CDR1 SGHTA, CDR2 FQGNSA. J was trimmed by 4 bases and V by 5 bases; bases with no gene match: 6. CDR3 length: 14 residues. The CDR3 region is CASSLPGGPDTQYF. The CDR3, as DNA: TGTGCCAGCAGCCTACCGGGGGGTCCAGATACGCAGTATTTT.

This rearrangement joins TRBV27 to TRBJ1-5, with 7 nucleotides matching TRBD1. With 5 bases clipped from V and 2 bases from J, the junction kept 6 bases outside the gene matches. Germline CDR1 is MNHEY and CDR2 is SMNVEV (reference sequence). The CDR3 contains 15 residues. CDR3 in DNA: TGTGCCAGCAGTCCAGGGGGGAGCGGCAATCAGCCCCAGCATTTT. Its protein product is CASSPGGSGNQPQHF.

This clone showed up just a few times. The same CDR3 can be traced to other DNA sequences in this sample. The gene calls are TRBV30 and TRBJ1-1; tentative D call: TRBD1 (5 bases). V gave up 3 bases and J gave up 1 base, with 6 bases separating them. This CDR3 has 12 amino acids. Germline CDR1 is GTSNPN and CDR2 is SVGIG (reference sequence). The CDR3 nucleotides read TGTGCCTGGAGGAGGGGGAACACTGAAGCTTTCTTT. It translates to CAWRRGNTEAFF.

V usage is TRBV9 and J usage is TRBJ2-7, with D possibly matching TRBD1 (6 bases). CDR1 is SGDLS and CDR2 is YYNGEE in the germline V gene. The CDR3 totals 13 residues. V was trimmed by 0 bases and J by 5 bases, leaving 9 bases between them. CDR3 residues: CASSVDRADEQYF. The CDR3, as DNA: TGTGCCAGCAGCGTAGACAGGGCTGACGAGCAGTACTTC. The full variable domain, completed using reference TRBV9 and TRBJ2-7, is DSGVTQTPKHLITATGQRVTLRCSPRSGDLSVYWYQQSLDQGLQFLIQYYNGEERAKGNILERFSAQQFPDLHSELNLSSLELGDSALYFCASSVDRADEQYFGPGTRLTVT.

The chain couples TRBV7-6 to TRBJ1-1, with 7 bases aligning to TRBD1. CDR1 and CDR2 from the germline V gene are SGHVS and FNYEAQ. This CDR3 spans 16 amino acids. Trimming at V came to 5 bases and at J to 0 bases, leaving 9 bases not matched to a gene. CDR3 residues: CASSARGTDLNTEAFF. CDR3 coding DNA: TGTGCCAGCAGCGCGCGTGGGACAGACTTGAACACTGAAGCTTTCTTT.

The V and J genes are TRBV7-9 and TRBJ1-5; TRBD1 is a possible D gene (5 bases). Germline CDR1 SEHNR, CDR2 FQNEAQ (reference sequence). There are 15 residues in the CDR3. V was pared by 1 base and J by 5 bases, with 12 bases between. This chain's CDR3 is CASSLGFGGDQPQHF. CDR3 sequence (DNA): TGTGCCAGCAGCTTAGGTTTTGGGGGGGATCAGCCCCAGCATTTT.

The V and J genes are TRBV15 and TRBJ1-2; a possible D gene is TRBD1 (5 bases). The V gene lost 0 bases and the J gene lost 4 bases, with 12 bases spanning the gap. The germline V gene has CDR1 LNHNV and CDR2 YYDKDF (reference sequence). There are 15 residues in the CDR3. The DNA for the CDR3 is TGTGCCACCAGCAGAGATCGGGGGAACAGCTATGGCTACACCTTC. This codes for CATSRDRGNSYGYTF.

The chain employs TRBV7-7 and TRBJ2-6; D gene uncertain. Per germline, CDR1 SSHAT and CDR2 FNYEAQ (reference sequence). The V and J ends lost 5 bases and 0 bases respectively, with 11 bases between them. The CDR3 spans 16 residues. The CDR3 DNA follows: TGTGCCAGCAGCCCCAGGACGGGCTCTGGGGCCAACGTCCTGACTTTC. Amino acids: CASSPRTGSGANVLTF.

This clone showed up just a few times. The V gene is TRBV7-9, the J gene TRBJ1-6; TRBD1 matches 8 bases. This CDR3 spans 15 amino acids. The trim removed 2 bases at V and 10 bases at J, leaving 7 bases unmatched. Germline V lookup: CDR1 SEHNR, CDR2 FQNEAQ (reference sequence). CDR3 sequence reads: CASSLLGQGQSPLHF. CDR3 nucleotides: TGTGCCAGCAGCTTACTAGGACAGGGCCAATCACCCCTCCACTTT.

The V call is TRBV11-3, the J call TRBJ2-3; D remains unclear. Trimming removed 5 bases at V and 3 bases at J, with 9 bases between. The CDR3 is made up of 13 amino acids. Germline V CDR1 and CDR2: SGHNT, YENEEA. CDR3 bases: TGTGCCAGCAGCCCGTCGTTGACAGATACGCAGTATTTT. It encodes CASSPSLTDTQYF.

The J gene is TRBJ1-1, the V gene TRBV2; the D is unclear. The germline CDR1 and CDR2 sequences are SNHLY and FYNNEI. The CDR3 length is 13 residues. Trimming removed 7 bases at V and 2 bases at J, with 11 bases between. CDR3: CASNARLNTEAFF. The CDR3, as DNA: TGTGCCAGCAATGCCAGGCTAAACACTGAAGCTTTCTTT.

This chain uses TRBV6-6 with TRBJ1-6; 7 positions match TRBD1. Trimming cost V 4 bases and J 5 bases; bases outside gene matches: 5. The CDR3 runs 15 residues. Germline V gene data show CDR1 as MNHNY and CDR2 as SVGAGI (reference sequence). The CDR3 DNA reads TGTGCCAGCAGTTCGCAGGGGGGGAATAATTCACCCCTCCACTTT. Amino acids: CASSSQGGNNSPLHF.

The V and J genes are TRBV6-6 and TRBJ1-2; TRBD1 might be the D (5 bases). In germline, CDR1 is MNHNY, CDR2 SVGAGI (reference sequence). This CDR3 has 14 amino acids. The germline V and J ends were trimmed by 6 bases and 0 bases, with 11 bases remaining between them. In nucleotides, the CDR3 is TGTGCCAGCAGGTCGGACACCCCTAACTATGGCTACACCTTC. Its translation is CASRSDTPNYGYTF.

The chain employs TRBV11-1 and TRBJ2-7; D unclear. V was pared by 2 bases and J by 3 bases, with 11 bases between. This CDR3 is built from 14 residues. Looked up from germline, CDR1 is SGHAT and CDR2 is FQDESV (reference sequence). The CDR3 DNA is TGTGCCAGCAGCTTAAACCACGGAGTCTACGAGCAGTACTTC. Translation: CASSLNHGVYEQYF.

DNA of the CDR3: TGTGCCAGCAGCTCGCCCCGCGGGAGAGTTACAGATACGCAGTATTTT. This codes for CASSSPRGRVTDTQYF. V usage is TRBV7-9 and J usage is TRBJ2-3, with 7 bases fitting TRBD2. Germline CDR1 reads SEHNR; CDR2 reads FQNEAQ (reference sequence). The CDR3 contains 16 residues. The V gene end was trimmed by 4 bases and the J gene end by 3 bases; junction bases not matched to a gene: 10.

The chain has TRBV5-1 and TRBJ2-1, with D possibly matching TRBD2 (7 bases). Germline assignment: CDR1 SGHRS and CDR2 YFSETQ. This CDR3 region has 18 residues. The V end was cut by 0 bases, the J end by 4 bases, with 20 bases between. The CDR3 loop is CASSLGFRGALLYNEQFF. The CDR3 nucleotides are TGCGCCAGCAGCTTGGGGTTCCGGGGGGCTCTGCTATACAATGAGCAGTTCTTC.

The rearrangement uses TRBV18 and TRBJ1-1, with D possibly TRBD1 on 5 matching bases. This CDR3 is 15 amino acids long. V lost 9 bases to trimming and J lost 2 bases, with 19 bases between them. Germline V gene data show CDR1 as KGHSH and CDR2 as LQKENI. The CDR3 sequence: CASCPSDQGNTEAFF. Written as DNA, the CDR3 is TGTGCCAGTTGCCCATCCGATCAGGGTAACACTGAAGCTTTCTTT.

The table lists this clone with a count of one. The chain recombines TRBV7-2 with TRBJ2-1; D gene unclear. V was pared by 4 bases and J by 6 bases, with 13 bases between. The germline V gene has CDR1 SGHTA and CDR2 FQGNSA. CDR3 length: 14 amino acids. The CDR3 is CASSSRAATNEQFF. DNA for the CDR3: TGTGCCAGCAGCTCCCGCGCTGCCACCAATGAGCAGTTCTTC.